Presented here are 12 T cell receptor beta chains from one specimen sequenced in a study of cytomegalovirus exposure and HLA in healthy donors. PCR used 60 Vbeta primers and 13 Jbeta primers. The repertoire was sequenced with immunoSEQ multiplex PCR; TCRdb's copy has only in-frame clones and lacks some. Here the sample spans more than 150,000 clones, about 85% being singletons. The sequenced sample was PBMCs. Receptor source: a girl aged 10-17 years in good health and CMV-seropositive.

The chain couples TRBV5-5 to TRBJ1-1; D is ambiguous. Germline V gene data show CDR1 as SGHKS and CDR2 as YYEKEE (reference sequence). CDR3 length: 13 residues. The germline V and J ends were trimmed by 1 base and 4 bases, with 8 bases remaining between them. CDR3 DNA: TGTGCCAGCAGCTTGTATGAGGGCACTGAAGCTTTCTTT. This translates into CASSLYEGTEAFF.

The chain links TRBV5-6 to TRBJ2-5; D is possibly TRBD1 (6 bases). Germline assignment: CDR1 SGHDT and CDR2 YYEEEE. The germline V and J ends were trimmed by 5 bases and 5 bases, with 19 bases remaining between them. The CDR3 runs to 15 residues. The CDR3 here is CASSYPGEGDETQYF. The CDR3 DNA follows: TGTGCCAGCAGTTACCCAGGGGAAGGGGATGAGACCCAGTACTTC.

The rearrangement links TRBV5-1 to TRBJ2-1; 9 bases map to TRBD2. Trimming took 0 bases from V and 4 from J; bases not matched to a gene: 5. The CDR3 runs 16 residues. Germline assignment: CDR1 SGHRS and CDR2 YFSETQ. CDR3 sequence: CASSLVRAGGYNEQFF. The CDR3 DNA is TGCGCCAGCAGCTTGGTCCGAGCGGGGGGATACAATGAGCAGTTCTTC.

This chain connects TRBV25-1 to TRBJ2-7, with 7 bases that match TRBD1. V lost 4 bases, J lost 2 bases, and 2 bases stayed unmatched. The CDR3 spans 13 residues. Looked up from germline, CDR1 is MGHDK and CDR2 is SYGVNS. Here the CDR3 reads CASSGTGAYEQYF. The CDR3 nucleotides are TGTGCCAGCAGTGGGACAGGAGCCTACGAGCAGTACTTC.

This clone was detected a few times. The CDR3 sequence: CASSAPPGTTYEQYF. CDR3 DNA sequence: TGTGCCAGCAGCGCCCCCCCGGGTACGACCTACGAGCAGTACTTC. The rearrangement links TRBV5-4 to TRBJ2-7; D remains ambiguous. The CDR3 has 15 amino acids. V was clipped by 4 bases and J by 2 bases, with 16 bases between them. The germline CDR1 and CDR2 sequences are SGHNT and YYREEE (reference sequence).

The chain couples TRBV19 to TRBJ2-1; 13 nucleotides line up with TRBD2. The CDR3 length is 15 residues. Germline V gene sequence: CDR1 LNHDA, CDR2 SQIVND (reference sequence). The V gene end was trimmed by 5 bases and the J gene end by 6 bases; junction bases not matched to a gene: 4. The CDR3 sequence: CASSEGTSGINEQFF. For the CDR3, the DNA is TGTGCCAGTAGTGAGGGGACTAGCGGGATCAATGAGCAGTTCTTC.

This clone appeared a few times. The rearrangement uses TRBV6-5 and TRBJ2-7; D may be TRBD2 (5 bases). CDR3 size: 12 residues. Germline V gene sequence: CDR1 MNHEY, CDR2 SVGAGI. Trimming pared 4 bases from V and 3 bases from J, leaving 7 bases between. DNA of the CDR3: TGTGCCAGCAGTTCTCGGGGCTACGAGCAGTACTTC. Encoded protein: CASSSRGYEQYF.

Here the CDR3 reads CASSALWGDRGYGYTF. The CDR3 coding sequence is TGTGCCAGCAGTGCTCTATGGGGGGACAGGGGATATGGCTACACCTTC. This chain links TRBV6-1 with TRBJ1-2; 10 bases fit TRBD1. Germline values: CDR1 MNHNS, CDR2 SASEGT. Unmatched junction bases numbered 10, after V lost 4 bases and J lost 5 bases. The CDR3 spans 16 residues.

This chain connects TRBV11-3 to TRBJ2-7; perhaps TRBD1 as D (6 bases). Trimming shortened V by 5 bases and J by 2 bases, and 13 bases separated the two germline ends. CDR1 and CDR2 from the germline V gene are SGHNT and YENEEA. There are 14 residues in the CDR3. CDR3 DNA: TGTGCCAGCAGCCTCGGACAGCCCCCCTACGAGCAGTACTTC. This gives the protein CASSLGQPPYEQYF.

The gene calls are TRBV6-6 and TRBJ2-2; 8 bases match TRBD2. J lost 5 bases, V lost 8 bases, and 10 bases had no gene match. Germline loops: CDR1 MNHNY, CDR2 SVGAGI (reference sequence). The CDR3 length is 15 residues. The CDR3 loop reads CASGGAGGFTGELFF. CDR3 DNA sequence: TGTGCCAGCGGGGGTGCGGGAGGATTTACCGGGGAGCTGTTTTTT.

CDR3 protein: CASSLETPFFNTEAFF. CDR3 DNA: TGTGCCAGCAGCTTGGAGACCCCCTTTTTTAACACTGAAGCTTTCTTT. The chain couples TRBV7-6 to TRBJ1-1; unclear D gene. The ends were cut back, 3 bases at V and 2 bases at J, with 16 bases in the middle. This CDR3 has 16 residues. Germline loops: CDR1 SGHVS, CDR2 FNYEAQ.

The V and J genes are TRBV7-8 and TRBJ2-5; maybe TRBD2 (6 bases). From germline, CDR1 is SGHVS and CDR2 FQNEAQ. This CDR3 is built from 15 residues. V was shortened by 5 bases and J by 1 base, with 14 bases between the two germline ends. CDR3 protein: CASSHPLATQETQYF. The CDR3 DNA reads TGTGCCAGCAGCCACCCCCTAGCGACCCAAGAGACCCAGTACTTC.